The 21 T cell receptor beta chains reported below all come from one sample, sequenced in a study of lymphopenia after photon versus proton radiotherapy. The table came from immunoSEQ multiplex PCR; TCRdb's copy has only in-frame clones and leaves some out. The table shows 30,000 to 45,000 clones, with under 90% occurring only once. The sample in question was peripheral blood, obtained from a patient treated with photon-based radiotherapy. The receptors stem from a man between 50 and 59 years old with gastric cancer.

The chain combines TRBV7-8 with TRBJ1-2; the D is unclear. Germline V gene data show CDR1 as SGHVS and CDR2 as FQNEAQ. The CDR3 is 13 amino acids. Trimming left V 5 bases short and J 2 bases short, with 9 bases between. This CDR3 reads CASSPDGNYGYTF. CDR3 nucleotides: TGTGCCAGCAGCCCCGACGGGAACTATGGCTACACCTTC.

The chain joins TRBV11-2 to TRBJ2-7, with D tentatively TRBD1 (6 bases). CDR3 length equals 14 residues. Per the germline V gene, CDR1 is SGHAT and CDR2 is FQNNGV. V lost 5 bases and J 0 bases, leaving 11 bases between the germline ends. DNA of the CDR3: TGTGCCAGCAGCCAAGGGGGAGCCTCCTACGAGCAGTACTTC. This translates into CASSQGGASYEQYF.

The chain has TRBV28 and TRBJ2-1, with TRBD2 matching over 12 bases. This CDR3 has 15 residues. The germline V gene encodes CDR1 MDHEN and CDR2 SYDVKM. V lost 5 bases, J lost 8 bases, and 7 bases stayed unmatched. CDR3 DNA sequence: TGTGCCAGCAGTCTTCCTAGCGGGAGGGCCCATGAGCAGTTCTTC. It encodes CASSLPSGRAHEQFF.

The chain joins TRBV2 to TRBJ2-5; D remains unclear. The V and J ends lost 5 bases and 5 bases respectively, with 6 bases between them. The CDR3 contains 11 residues. CDR1 is SNHLY, CDR2 FYNNEI, per germline. The CDR3 region is CASSPYETQYF. CDR3 nucleotides: TGTGCCAGCAGTCCGTATGAGACCCAGTACTTC.

The table lists this clone with a count of one. This chain uses TRBV27 with TRBJ1-4; a weak D match, TRBD1 (6 bases). Germline CDR1 and CDR2: MNHEY and SMNVEV (reference sequence). The CDR3 consists of 15 residues. V lost 5 bases to trimming and J lost 2 bases, with 12 bases between them. The CDR3 loop is CASSPWTATNEKLFF. CDR3 sequence (DNA): TGTGCCAGCAGTCCCTGGACAGCGACTAATGAAAAACTGTTTTTT.

The rearrangement links TRBV6-1 to TRBJ2-7, with D possibly matching TRBD2 (6 bases). The CDR3 runs 15 residues. With 2 bases removed from V and 5 bases from J, the gap between germline ends came to 16 bases. Germline V gene data show CDR1 as MNHNS and CDR2 as SASEGT. The CDR3 bases are TGTGCCAGCAGTGAACAGGACGGAGGGAACAACGAGCAGTACTTC. Translated, it gives CASSEQDGGNNEQYF.

The chain carries TRBV18 and TRBJ2-1; 7 positions agree with TRBD2. Germline V gene lookup returns CDR1 KGHSH and CDR2 LQKENI. The CDR3 runs to 16 residues. V lost 0 bases and J lost 4; bases outside the gene matches: 6. In DNA form, the CDR3 reads TGTGCCAGCTCACCACCTGCTGCGGGAGCGTACAATGAGCAGTTCTTC. Its translation is CASSPPAAGAYNEQFF.

The J gene is TRBJ2-7, the V gene TRBV5-4; D is perhaps TRBD1 or TRBD2 (5 bases each). Trimming stripped 2 bases from V and 3 bases from J, with 12 bases between. CDR3 length equals 14 residues. Germline V lookup: CDR1 SGHNT, CDR2 YYREEE (reference sequence). CDR3 sequence: CASSLQVEGYEQYF. CDR3 coding DNA: TGTGCCAGCAGCTTACAGGTCGAGGGCTACGAGCAGTACTTC.

The chain carries TRBV10-2 and TRBJ2-5; 9 bases map to TRBD1. The CDR3 contains 15 residues. The junction had 7 bases not matched to a gene; V was cut back by 3 bases and J by 5 bases. Germline V CDR1 and CDR2: WSHSY, SAAADI. CDR3 loop: CASSEKTGGMETQYF. DNA for the CDR3: TGCGCCAGCAGTGAAAAGACAGGGGGTATGGAGACCCAGTACTTC.

The chain links TRBV2 to TRBJ1-1; 7 nucleotides line up with TRBD1. Germline V gene data show CDR1 as SNHLY and CDR2 as FYNNEI. The CDR3 contains 15 residues. Trimming at V came to 7 bases and at J to 2 bases, leaving 10 bases not matched to a gene. CDR3 DNA: TGTGCCAGCAATCCAGGACAGGCCCAAAACACTGAAGCTTTCTTT. Its translation: CASNPGQAQNTEAFF.

The chain combines TRBV9 with TRBJ2-3; TRBD2 matches at 12 bases. Germline values: CDR1 SGDLS, CDR2 YYNGEE. The CDR3 is 17 residues long. With V trimmed by 0 bases and J by 2 bases, 4 bases remained unmatched. The CDR3 sequence: CASSVVGLAGYTDTQYF. The CDR3, as DNA: TGTGCCAGCAGCGTAGTCGGACTAGCGGGATACACAGATACGCAGTATTTT.

This chain uses TRBV29-1 with TRBJ2-1; perhaps TRBD2 as D (5 bases). Trimming shortened V by 1 base and J by 4 bases, and 8 bases separated the two germline ends. The CDR3 spans 13 residues. CDR1 and CDR2 from the germline V gene are SQVTM and ANQGSEA. The CDR3 loop reads CSVEGGLYNEQFF. The CDR3 coding sequence is TGCAGCGTTGAAGGAGGACTTTACAATGAGCAGTTCTTC.

V gene TRBV6-6 combines with J gene TRBJ2-1, with TRBD1 matching 10 bases. With V trimmed by 0 bases and J by 8 bases, 4 bases remained unmatched. CDR1 MNHNY and CDR2 SVGAGI come from the germline V gene (reference sequence). The CDR3 has 15 amino acids. The DNA for the CDR3 is TGTGCCAGCAGTTACTCACCGGGACAGGGGTATGAGCAGTTCTTC. This gives the protein CASSYSPGQGYEQFF.

V gene TRBV9 combines with J gene TRBJ2-5, with 8 bases matching TRBD1. V trimming: 3 bases; J trimming: 4 bases; junction bases outside the gene matches: 8. There are 15 residues in the CDR3. Germline CDR1 and CDR2: SGDLS and YYNGEE. DNA for the CDR3: TGTGCCAGCAGCGCGACGGACAGGGCTAGAGAGACCCAGTACTTC. It is translated as CASSATDRARETQYF.

The J gene is TRBJ1-1, the V gene TRBV6-1; D unresolved. Deletions cut 1 base from V and 3 bases from J, with 9 bases between. The germline CDR1 and CDR2 sequences are MNHNS and SASEGT. The CDR3 has 14 amino acids. This CDR3 is CASSEVAAHTEAFF. CDR3 DNA: TGTGCCAGCAGTGAAGTTGCGGCACACACTGAAGCTTTCTTT.

The genes are TRBV18 and TRBJ2-6; no reliable D call. Trimming removed 0 bases from V and 4 bases from J, with 4 bases in between. This CDR3 is 14 amino acids long. Per germline, CDR1 KGHSH and CDR2 LQKENI. As DNA, the CDR3 is TGTGCCAGCTCACCACCTTCCGGGGCCAACGTCCTGACTTTC. Translation gives CASSPPSGANVLTF. Complete variable domain (other parts from reference TRBV18 and TRBJ2-6): NAGVMQNPRHLVRRRGQEARLRCSPMKGHSHVYWYRQLPEEGLKFMVYLQKENIIDESGMPKERFSAEFPKEGPSILRIQQVVRGDSAAYFCASSPPSGANVLTFGAGSRLTVL.

V is TRBV5-6 and J is TRBJ2-5; perhaps TRBD2 as D (5 bases). The end of the DNA is better explained by TRBJ2-7, so the J call may be wrong. The CDR3 covers 14 residues. Per the germline V gene, CDR1 is SGHDT and CDR2 is YYEEEE. The CDR3 DNA is TGTGCCAGCAGCTTGGCGGGAAACTCCTACGAGCAGTACTTC. It yields the protein CASSLAGNSYEQYF.

This chain uses TRBV9 with TRBJ1-1; D uncertain. The CDR3 is made up of 14 amino acids. Germline lookup yields CDR1 SGDLS and CDR2 YYNGEE. V shed 0 bases and J shed 4 bases, with 10 bases lying between them. The DNA of the CDR3 is TGTGCCAGCAGCGTAGGGGGTTATGGCACTGAAGCTTTCTTT. This gives the protein CASSVGGYGTEAFF.

V is TRBV28 and J is TRBJ2-1, with 9 bases aligning to TRBD2. CDR3 size: 18 residues. With 4 bases clipped from V and 1 base from J, the junction kept 11 bases outside the gene matches. CDR1 and CDR2 from the germline V gene are MDHEN and SYDVKM. CDR3: CASSSPGLAHGSYNEQFF. The CDR3 region has the DNA TGTGCCAGCAGTTCTCCGGGACTAGCTCATGGGTCCTACAATGAGCAGTTCTTC.

J is TRBJ2-7 and V is TRBV2; 7 positions agree with TRBD2. The J segment lost 0 bases and the V segment lost 4 bases, leaving 3 bases of the junction unmatched. The CDR3 runs 14 residues. Germline V gene data show CDR1 as SNHLY and CDR2 as FYNNEI. CDR3 sequence: CASSGAGFSYEQYF. In DNA, the CDR3 is TGTGCCAGCAGTGGAGCGGGGTTCTCCTACGAGCAGTACTTC. Full variable domain (rest looked up from reference TRBV2 and TRBJ2-7): EPEVTQTPSHQVTQMGQEVILRCVPISNHLYFYWYRQILGQKVEFLVSFYNNEISEKSEIFDDQFSVERPDGSNFTLKIRSTKLEDSAMYFCASSGAGFSYEQYFGPGTRLTVT.

The rearrangement uses TRBV6-5 and TRBJ2-7, with TRBD1 matching over 8 bases. Losses at the gene ends were 0 bases for V and 1 base for J; bases not matched to a gene: 5. The CDR3 has 16 residues. CDR1 is MNHEY, CDR2 SVGAGI, per germline. CDR3 DNA sequence: TGTGCCAGCAGTTACTCGGACGGGACAGGATCCTACGAGCAGTACTTC. This codes for CASSYSDGTGSYEQYF.